The 30 T cell receptor beta chains in this list originate from one sample, sequenced in a study of blood T cell repertoires in COVID-19. Method: immunoSEQ multiplex PCR; TCRdb's copy keeps in-frame clones and lacks some. Here the sample spans 95,000 to 150,000 clones, about 84% being singletons. The sample taken for sequencing was peripheral blood. Receptor source: a man in his sixties with acute or convalescent COVID-19.

This CDR3 is CASSRLMGGRIHEQYF. The DNA of the CDR3 is TGTGCCAGCAGCCGATTGATGGGCGGGAGGATCCACGAGCAGTACTTC. V and J are TRBV11-2 and TRBJ2-7; 8 bases align to TRBD2. This CDR3 has 16 residues. Trimming took 5 bases from V and 5 from J; bases not matched to a gene: 14. CDR1 and CDR2 (germline): SGHAT, FQNNGV.

The chain uses TRBV11-2 and TRBJ2-3, with a tentative D call TRBD1 (5 bases). The V gene lost 5 bases and the J gene lost 6 bases, with 15 bases spanning the gap. The germline CDR1 and CDR2 sequences are SGHAT and FQNNGV. This CDR3 has 14 amino acids. Written as DNA, the CDR3 is TGTGCCAGCAGCCCCCCCACAGGTTCTGATACGCAGTATTTT. It specifies CASSPPTGSDTQYF.

The chain employs TRBV27 and TRBJ2-7, with 10 nucleotides matching TRBD2. The CDR3 runs to 15 residues. J was trimmed by 5 bases and V by 6 bases; bases with no gene match: 10. CDR1 and CDR2 (germline): MNHEY, SMNVEV (reference sequence). The DNA of the CDR3 is TGTGCCAGCAGCCCCGGGCTAGCGGGAGTCGACGAGCAGTACTTC. This sequence encodes CASSPGLAGVDEQYF.

The chain employs TRBV5-6 and TRBJ2-7; D possibly corresponds to TRBD1 (5 bases). This CDR3 is 12 amino acids long. Germline-derived CDR1 and CDR2 are SGHDT and YYEEEE. The V end was cut by 3 bases, the J end by 3 bases, with 7 bases between. The CDR3 region is CASSYDSYEQYF. In DNA, the CDR3 is TGTGCCAGCAGCTACGACAGCTACGAGCAGTACTTC. The variable domain in full, completed from reference TRBV5-6 and TRBJ2-7, reads DAGVTQSPTHLIKTRGQQVTLRCSPKSGHDTVSWYQQALGQGPQFIFQYYEEEERQRGNFPDRFSGHQFPNYSSELNVNALLLGDSALYLCASSYDSYEQYFGPGTRLTVT.

There are a few counts of this clone. CDR3 region: CASSPVGSYNEQFF. The CDR3 DNA reads as TGTGCCAGCAGCCCCGTTGGCAGCTACAATGAGCAGTTCTTC. This chain uses TRBV7-2 with TRBJ2-1; no firm D call. V was pared by 5 bases and J by 3 bases, with 11 bases between. Per germline, CDR1 SGHTA and CDR2 FQGNSA. The CDR3 is 14 amino acids.

The chain carries TRBV12-3 or TRBV12-4 and TRBJ1-5; D gene unclear. There are 13 residues in the CDR3. Trimming took off 3 bases at V and 7 bases at J, with 10 bases between the two ends. CDR3 nucleotides: TGTGCCAGCAGTTTCCAGGTTGGGCAGCCCCAGCATTTT. Translation: CASSFQVGQPQHF.

The chain links TRBV2 to TRBJ2-5; D is possibly TRBD2 (5 bases). Germline CDR1 and CDR2: SNHLY and FYNNEI. CDR3 length: 12 residues. Trimming took off 3 bases at V and 9 bases at J, with 11 bases between the two ends. CDR3 bases: TGTGCCAGCAGTGATCGGCTAGCCTCCCAGTACTTC. Its translation is CASSDRLASQYF.

The genes are TRBV12-3 or TRBV12-4 and TRBJ2-1; the match to TRBD2 covers 9 bases. CDR3 length: 13 residues. J was trimmed by 7 bases and V by 6 bases; bases with no gene match: 4. The CDR3 DNA sequence: TGTGCCAGCAGCGGACTAGCGCGGAATGAGCAGTTCTTC. Encoded protein: CASSGLARNEQFF.

V usage is TRBV19 and J usage is TRBJ1-5, with D hard to call. The CDR3 is made up of 14 amino acids. Germline V CDR1 and CDR2: LNHDA, SQIVND (reference sequence). With 3 bases removed from V and 6 bases from J, the gap between germline ends came to 12 bases. CDR3 in amino acids: CASSIERVGQPQHF. CDR3 coding DNA: TGTGCCAGTAGTATCGAGAGGGTTGGTCAGCCCCAGCATTTT.

The V call is TRBV3-1 (or the pseudogene TRBV3-2), the J call TRBJ2-1, with 8 bases fitting TRBD2. Germline V gene sequence: CDR1 LGHDT, CDR2 YNNKEL (reference sequence). Germline trimming cut 0 bases from V and 9 bases from J; bases unmatched to any gene: 10. The CDR3 length is 16 residues. CDR3 sequence (DNA): TGTGCCAGCAGCCAAGATCCGAGCGGGAGAGCCGGTGAGCAGTTCTTC. Its translation: CASSQDPSGRAGEQFF.

The chain combines TRBV25-1 with TRBJ1-4; the D gene is possibly TRBD1 (5 bases). This CDR3 has 15 amino acids. The ends were cut back, 3 bases at V and 5 bases at J, with 13 bases in the middle. Germline V gene lookup returns CDR1 MGHDK and CDR2 SYGVNS. CDR3 protein: CASSENRRGNEKLFF. In nucleotides, the CDR3 is TGTGCCAGCAGTGAGAACAGGCGGGGGAATGAAAAACTGTTTTTT.

This rearrangement joins TRBV27 to TRBJ2-7, with 7 bases lining up with TRBD2. Trimming at V came to 9 bases and at J to 3 bases, leaving 8 bases not matched to a gene. The CDR3 covers 13 residues. Germline-derived CDR1 and CDR2 are MNHEY and SMNVEV (reference sequence). CDR3 residues: CASGWRENYEQYF. The CDR3 DNA sequence: TGTGCCAGTGGCTGGCGGGAGAACTACGAGCAGTACTTC.

The V and J genes are TRBV4-3 and TRBJ2-7; 8 bases agree with TRBD1. The V gene end was trimmed by 6 bases and the J gene end by 6 bases; junction bases not matched to a gene: 16. The CDR3 is 16 amino acids. Germline CDR1 is LGHNA and CDR2 is YSLEER. The CDR3 DNA reads as TGCGCCAGCAGTCCGTCACTCGGGACAGGCGGCCTCGAGCAGTACTTC. Translation: CASSPSLGTGGLEQYF.

CDR3 loop: CASSLGGTGVETQYF. The CDR3, as DNA: TGTGCCAGCAGCTTAGGGGGTACAGGGGTGGAGACCCAGTACTTC. The V gene is TRBV7-3, the J gene TRBJ2-5, with 7 bases that match TRBD1. The CDR3 is made up of 15 amino acids. The V and J ends lost 2 bases and 5 bases, in that order; junction bases with no gene match: 8. CDR1 and CDR2 from the germline V gene are SGHTA and FQGTGA.

V and J are TRBV7-8 and TRBJ2-5, with TRBD2 matching over 15 bases. CDR3 length: 18 residues. CDR1 SGHVS and CDR2 FQNEAQ come from the germline V gene. V lost 5 bases and J lost 1; bases outside the gene matches: 8. CDR3 in DNA: TGTGCCAGCAGCCCCGGGACTAGCGGGAGGATCCTCCAAGAGACCCAGTACTTC. Translating it yields CASSPGTSGRILQETQYF.

This clone was seen a single time. This chain links TRBV6-6 with TRBJ2-7, with a tentative D call TRBD1 (5 bases). The CDR3 loop spans 12 amino acids. Trimming removed 2 bases from V and 5 bases from J, with 7 bases in between. Germline lookup yields CDR1 MNHNY and CDR2 SVGAGI (reference sequence). CDR3 loop: CASSYGADEQYF. The DNA for the CDR3 is TGTGCCAGCAGTTACGGGGCCGACGAGCAGTACTTC.

This chain links TRBV5-1 with TRBJ2-7, with TRBD2 as a possible D gene (5 bases). Trimming pared 2 bases from V and 2 bases from J, leaving 14 bases between. The CDR3 has 15 residues. CDR1 SGHRS and CDR2 YFSETQ come from the germline V gene. CDR3 amino acids: CASSLGGLLAYEQYF. Here the CDR3 DNA reads TGCGCCAGCAGCTTAGGCGGGCTTCTCGCCTACGAGCAGTACTTC.

The genes are TRBV11-2 and TRBJ2-5; no reliable D call. From germline, CDR1 is SGHAT and CDR2 FQNNGV. The CDR3 covers 16 residues. V dropped 5 bases and J dropped 1 base, with 17 bases sitting between them. DNA of the CDR3: TGTGCCAGCAGCCCAAACAGCATAACCTCCCAAGAGACCCAGTACTTC. Translating gives CASSPNSITSQETQYF. The full variable domain, in which reference TRBV11-2 and TRBJ2-5 provide the parts outside the CDR3, is EAGVAQSPRYKIIEKRQSVAFWCNPISGHATLYWYQQILGQGPKLLIQFQNNGVVDDSQLPKDRFSAERLKGVDSTLKIQPAKLEDSAVYLCASSPNSITSQETQYFGPGTRLLVL.

The count of this clone is one. The chain is built from TRBV28 and TRBJ2-5; 8 nucleotides line up with TRBD1. Germline V CDR1 and CDR2: MDHEN, SYDVKM. This CDR3 comprises 14 residues. V trimming: 6 bases; J trimming: 5 bases; junction bases outside the gene matches: 8. The CDR3 is CASSVTGGRETQYF. The CDR3 nucleotides read TGTGCCAGCAGCGTAACAGGGGGGAGGGAGACCCAGTACTTC.

The chain combines TRBV9 with TRBJ2-7, with D possibly being TRBD1 (6 bases). Germline CDR1 SGDLS, CDR2 YYNGEE. CDR3 length: 14 amino acids. V dropped 3 bases and J dropped 0 bases, with 10 bases sitting between them. This CDR3 is CASSEAGVSYEQYF. For the CDR3, the DNA is TGTGCCAGCAGCGAGGCAGGGGTCTCCTACGAGCAGTACTTC.

The rearrangement links TRBV28 to TRBJ1-3; D call uncertain. This CDR3 region has 17 residues. The germline V gene has CDR1 MDHEN and CDR2 SYDVKM. The germline V and J ends were trimmed by 6 bases and 2 bases, with 20 bases remaining between them. For the CDR3, the DNA is TGTGCCAGCAGACCCCGCCGGGGAGGCGACCCTGGAAACACCATATATTTT. Translating gives CASRPRRGGDPGNTIYF.

The chain links TRBV5-6 to TRBJ1-1; TRBD1 agrees at 10 bases. The CDR3 is made up of 15 amino acids. Unmatched junction bases numbered 3, after V lost 3 bases and J lost 1 base. From germline, CDR1 is SGHDT and CDR2 YYEEEE. For the CDR3, the DNA is TGTGCCAGCAGCTGGGGACAGGGGCAGAACACTGAAGCTTTCTTT. Translation: CASSWGQGQNTEAFF.

The gene calls are TRBV20-1 and TRBJ2-5; no definite D call. Per germline, CDR1 DFQATT and CDR2 SNEGSKA (reference sequence). The CDR3 totals 13 residues. V was cut by 3 bases and J by 5 bases, with 13 bases left in between. The CDR3 loop reads CSASKRPEETQYF. Here the CDR3 DNA reads TGCAGTGCTAGTAAGCGACCCGAGGAGACCCAGTACTTC.

This clone was counted a single time. CDR3 sequence (DNA): TGTGCCAGCAGACCGCGAGTTTTGGATACGCAGTATTTT. It encodes CASRPRVLDTQYF. V is TRBV6-4 and J is TRBJ2-3; D gene unclear. Germline V gene lookup returns CDR1 MRHNA and CDR2 SNTAGT. V was trimmed by 6 bases and J by 6 bases, leaving 13 bases between them. The CDR3 covers 13 residues.

This clone has just one count. J is TRBJ1-2 and V is TRBV7-9, with D unclear. The CDR3 has 15 amino acids. Germline loops: CDR1 SEHNR, CDR2 FQNEAQ (reference sequence). The V and J ends lost 1 base and 6 bases respectively, with 15 bases between them. CDR3 sequence (DNA): TGTGCCAGCAGCTTAGGGTCCGGTCGAGGGAATGGCTACACCTTC. The encoded protein is CASSLGSGRGNGYTF.

This sequence joins TRBV5-1 and TRBJ2-2; 10 bases agree with TRBD2. The CDR3 spans 17 residues. J was trimmed by 6 bases and V by 4 bases; bases with no gene match: 12. CDR1 SGHRS and CDR2 YFSETQ come from the germline V gene. The CDR3 loop is CASSPGETSGFPGELFF. For the CDR3, the DNA is TGCGCCAGCAGCCCCGGAGAGACTAGCGGGTTCCCCGGGGAGCTGTTTTTT.

This chain uses TRBV6-2 or TRBV6-3 with TRBJ2-5; weak D call: TRBD1 (6 bases). V lost 2 bases and J lost 1, with 8 bases in between. The germline V gene encodes CDR1 MNHEY and CDR2 SVGEGT. This CDR3 region has 14 residues. CDR3 nucleotide sequence: TGTGCCAGCAGTTACGGACAGCTCCAAGAGACCCAGTACTTC. Its translation: CASSYGQLQETQYF.

The chain is built from TRBV12-5 and TRBJ2-7; maybe TRBD1 (5 bases). CDR1 LGHNT and CDR2 FRNRAP come from the germline V gene. This CDR3 spans 13 amino acids. V gave up 11 bases and J gave up 2 bases, with 16 bases separating them. The CDR3 region is CASAQGIAYEQYF. The CDR3, as DNA: TGTGCTTCCGCCCAGGGTATCGCCTACGAGCAGTACTTC.

This chain uses TRBV24-1 with TRBJ2-7; 9 nucleotides align to TRBD1. With 4 bases clipped from V and 2 bases from J, the junction kept 2 bases outside the gene matches. Germline V gives CDR1 KGHDR, CDR2 SFDVKD. The CDR3 spans 14 residues. In DNA, the CDR3 is TGTGCCACCAGTGACCGGGACAGGGCCTACGAGCAGTACTTC. It yields the protein CATSDRDRAYEQYF.

This chain links TRBV6-2 or TRBV6-3 with TRBJ1-5, with D maybe TRBD1 (6 bases). Germline V gene lookup returns CDR1 MNHEY and CDR2 SVGEGT. The CDR3 is 13 amino acids. Trimming cost V 5 bases and J 7 bases, with 12 bases left between them. The CDR3 nucleotides are TGTGCCAGCAGTATGACAGGAATCCAGCCCCAGCATTTT. This codes for CASSMTGIQPQHF.